This is a list of T cell receptor beta chains from one sample in a study of blood T cells in healthy people across ages. TCRdb processed the 5' RACE reads anew with MiXCR; each CDR3 protein has one entry. The sample shows 1.8 million or so distinct CDR3 sequences, approximately 40% of them seen only once. The sequenced material came from blood. These receptors all stem from a human donor in good health. The CDR3 runs from the conserved cysteine through the conserved F or W. The order of the fields is V gene, CDR3 protein.

V: TRBV5-1
CDR3: CASGTGGREQGTQYF

V: TRBV4-1
CDR3: CASSHLLRGQNTDTQYF

V: TRBV4-3
CDR3: CASSQLTGGFTGELFF

V: TRBV18
CDR3: CASSPISIGQGKETQYF

V: TRBV7-2
CDR3: CASRPSGRQETQYF

V: TRBV20-1
CDR3: CSARDSGIAKNIQYF

V: TRBV20-1
CDR3: CSARSGTGDLDTQYF

V: TRBV7-9
CDR3: CVSSPRDRDYYEQYF

V: TRBV5-1
CDR3: CASSPRLDSYEQYF

V: TRBV27
CDR3: CASSSRTGLSQPPNTGELFF

V: TRBV12-3/TRBV12-4
CDR3: CASSSGTSPYNEQFF

V: TRBV12-3/TRBV12-4
CDR3: CASSSGGGPLDQETQYF

V: TRBV5-1
CDR3: CASSAGTQNTEAFF

V: TRBV13
CDR3: CASTGPAQARYGYTF

V: TRBV7-2
CDR3: CASSFRQGDYEAFF

V: TRBV4-1
CDR3: CASSLRTGREQYF

V: TRBV4-1
CDR3: CASSPAGTGFSMTMGYTF

V: TRBV4-3
CDR3: CASSQEWLSRHEQYF

V: TRBV20-1
CDR3: CSAGQTGENSPLHF

V: TRBV2
CDR3: CAGSEGTGPTDTQYF

V: TRBV28
CDR3: CASGESGRDYGYTF

V: TRBV15
CDR3: CATSVSLDRSSEKLFF

V: TRBV12-3/TRBV12-4
CDR3: CASSAHKRDNEQFF

V: TRBV4-2
CDR3: CASSQEDARSYNEQFF

V: TRBV12-3/TRBV12-4
CDR3: CASSRDRDINEQFF

V: TRBV4-3
CDR3: CASSPRVGNTIYF

V: TRBV29-1
CDR3: CCAGVSGDTQYF

V: TRBV7-9
CDR3: CASSSVDDPNQPQHF

V: TRBV12-3/TRBV12-4
CDR3: CASSLTRPYEQYF

V: TRBV10-3
CDR3: CAISDPTGKAYGYTF

V: TRBV5-5
CDR3: CASVRQVINPSYEQYF

V: TRBV4-1
CDR3: CASSQDLPGTGGYEQYF

V: TRBV28
CDR3: CASSDGPLNYGYTF

V: TRBV12-3/TRBV12-4
CDR3: CASSNPGTERADTQYF

V: TRBV7-2
CDR3: CASSLGAGQGTAEAFF

V: TRBV3-1
CDR3: CASSPPAAWKTQYF

V: TRBV20-1
CDR3: CSVWLTSGGGDTQYF

V: TRBV29-1
CDR3: CSAGQLYNEQFF

V: TRBV5-1
CDR3: CASSLTGTGGGGTEAFF

V: TRBV29-1
CDR3: CSSRLAGGYNEQFF

V: TRBV6-5
CDR3: CASRHGTGNEAFF

V: TRBV6-1
CDR3: CASSGTGQGVKDTQCF